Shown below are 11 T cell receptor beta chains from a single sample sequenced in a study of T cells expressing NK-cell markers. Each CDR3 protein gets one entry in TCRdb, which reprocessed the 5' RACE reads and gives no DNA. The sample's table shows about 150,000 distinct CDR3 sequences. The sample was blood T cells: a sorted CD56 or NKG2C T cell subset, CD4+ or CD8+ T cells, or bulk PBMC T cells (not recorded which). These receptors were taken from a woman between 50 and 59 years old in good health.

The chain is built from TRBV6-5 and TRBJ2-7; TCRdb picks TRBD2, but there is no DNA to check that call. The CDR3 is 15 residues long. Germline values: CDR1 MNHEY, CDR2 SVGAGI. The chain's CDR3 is CASSLSGTLTYEQYF.

CDR3 amino acids: CSARAGFAYNEQFF. The chain employs TRBV20-1 and TRBJ2-1. CDR1 is DFQATT, CDR2 SNEGSKA, per germline (reference sequence). This CDR3 is built from 14 residues.

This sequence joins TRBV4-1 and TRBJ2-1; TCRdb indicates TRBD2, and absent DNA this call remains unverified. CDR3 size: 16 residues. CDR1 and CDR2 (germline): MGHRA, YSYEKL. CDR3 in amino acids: CASSHVGGGTYGEQFF.

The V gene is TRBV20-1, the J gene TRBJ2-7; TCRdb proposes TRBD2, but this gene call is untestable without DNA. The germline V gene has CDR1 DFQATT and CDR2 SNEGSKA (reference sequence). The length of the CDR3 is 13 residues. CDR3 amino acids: CSATTSVIYEQYF.

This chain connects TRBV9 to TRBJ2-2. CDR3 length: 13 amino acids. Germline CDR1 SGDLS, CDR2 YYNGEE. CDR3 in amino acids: CASSGVSAGELFF.

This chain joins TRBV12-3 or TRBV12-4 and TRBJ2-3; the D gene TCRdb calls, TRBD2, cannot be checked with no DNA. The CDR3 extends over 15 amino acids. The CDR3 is CASSPRDFGVDTQYF.

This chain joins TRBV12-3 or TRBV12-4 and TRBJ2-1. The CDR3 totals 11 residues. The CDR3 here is CASSLIDEQFF.

The CDR3 loop reads CASSSHLAPNTGELFF. The chain is built from TRBV12-3 or TRBV12-4 and TRBJ2-2; TCRdb proposes TRBD2, but this gene call is untestable without DNA. The length of the CDR3 is 16 residues.

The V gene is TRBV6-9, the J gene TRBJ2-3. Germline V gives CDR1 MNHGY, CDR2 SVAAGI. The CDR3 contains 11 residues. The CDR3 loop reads CASRASNTQYF.

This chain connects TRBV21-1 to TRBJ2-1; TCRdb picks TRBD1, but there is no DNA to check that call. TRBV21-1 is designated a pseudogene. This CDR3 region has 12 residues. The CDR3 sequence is CKGLPGYNEQFF.

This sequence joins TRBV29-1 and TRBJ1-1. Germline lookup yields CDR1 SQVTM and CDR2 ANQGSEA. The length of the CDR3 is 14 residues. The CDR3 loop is CSVEDPGTRYEAFF.